The rows below give T cell receptor beta chains drawn from one sample of a study of vaccination effects on CD4 cells after COVID-19. For these receptors, no antigen is known. Sequencing was performed with immunoSEQ multiplex PCR; in TCRdb, only in-frame clones are kept and a portion is missing. The sample lists more than 30,000 clones, roughly 74% occurring once. The material sequenced was CD4+ T cells from PBMCs cultured without peptide, taken before COVID-19 vaccination. Receptors were obtained from a human donor who received a COVID-19 vaccine. CDR3s include the opening cysteine and the closing phenylalanine or tryptophan.

v_gene,j_gene,CDR3aa
TRBV19,TRBJ1-1,CASSSYVNTEAFF
TRBV28,TRBJ2-7,CASTLQGRSYEQYF
TRBV3-1/TRBV3-2,TRBJ1-2,CASSPPAGYGYTF
TRBV19,TRBJ1-4,CASTQGQSNEKLFF
TRBV5-8,TRBJ2-5,CASSLRQGRETQYF
TRBV30,TRBJ1-1,CASSSSNTEAFF
TRBV6-4,TRBJ1-1,CASCRDLMNTEAFF
TRBV6-5,TRBJ1-4,CASSYNWQGNEKLFF
TRBV11-1,TRBJ2-3,CASSLRGPADTQYF
TRBV2,TRBJ2-5,CASSPDANGETQYF
TRBV6-5,TRBJ1-2,CASMVGGAYGYTF
TRBV9,TRBJ1-5,CASSVGAGEDQPQHF
TRBV5-4,TRBJ2-1,CASSGQGAGSYNEQFF
TRBV7-9,TRBJ2-6,CASSLAGPLANVLTF
TRBV7-8,TRBJ2-7,CASSLSSSSGGAEQYF
TRBV7-9,TRBJ1-2,CASSRGTGNGYYGYTF
TRBV30,TRBJ1-4,CAWSIREKLFF
TRBV6-1,TRBJ2-7,CASSEGGRYEQYF
TRBV6-5,TRBJ2-7,CASRDPRDRLYEQYF
TRBV10-3,TRBJ2-7,CAIIPTGGYEQYF
TRBV4-2,TRBJ2-7,CASSLPGDVPYEQYF
TRBV9,TRBJ2-1,CASSPRQGRHEQFF
TRBV28,TRBJ1-1,CASRPSREVGNTEAFF
TRBV30,TRBJ2-1,CAWSAGSSLGNEQFF
TRBV29-1,TRBJ1-1,CSAVRGTEAFF
TRBV19,TRBJ1-2,CASSIGDGEGYTF
TRBV4-3,TRBJ1-4,CASSHRSGQGGEKLFF
TRBV18,TRBJ2-2,CASSPSLNRDTGELFF
TRBV28,TRBJ2-4,CASSYARREGAKNIQYF
TRBV19,TRBJ2-7,CASSKGRGAYEQYF
TRBV28,TRBJ2-7,CASSLLGLAGATYEQYF
TRBV19,TRBJ1-2,CASRPQGFNYGYTF
TRBV3-1/TRBV3-2,TRBJ1-5,CASSQMSSNQPQHF
TRBV12-3/TRBV12-4,TRBJ1-6,CASSLIGTNLHF
TRBV10-1,TRBJ2-7,CASSHWATAYEQYF
TRBV6-5,TRBJ1-2,CATRNVGGRHGYTF
TRBV7-2,TRBJ2-2,CAHRTGGNTGELFF
TRBV19,TRBJ1-4,CASLGPGYFRRGEKLFF
TRBV2,TRBJ2-7,CASNKIDRAEQYF
TRBV23-1,TRBJ1-3,CASSPISDRSGNTIYF
TRBV25-1,TRBJ1-1,CASRDRENTEAFF
TRBV19,TRBJ2-3,CASKDRGHTDTQYF
TRBV4-2,TRBJ1-6,CASSDRQGGLHF